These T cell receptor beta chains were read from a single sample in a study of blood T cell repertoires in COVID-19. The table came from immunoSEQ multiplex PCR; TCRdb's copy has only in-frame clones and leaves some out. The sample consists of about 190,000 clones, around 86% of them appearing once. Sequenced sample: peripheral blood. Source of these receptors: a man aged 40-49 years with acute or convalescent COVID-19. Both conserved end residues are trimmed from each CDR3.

CDR3: ASSYKARVNTEAF
J: TRBJ1-1
V: TRBV6-5

CDR3: ASSQDVREDSPLH
J: TRBJ1-6
V: TRBV4-2

CDR3: ASSFGTGLDNEQF
J: TRBJ2-1
V: TRBV10-1

CDR3: ATSGERGAGDEQF
J: TRBJ2-1
V: TRBV24-1

CDR3: ASSHGTATGELF
J: TRBJ2-2
V: TRBV6-5

CDR3: ASSPSQGAGVGYT
J: TRBJ1-2
V: TRBV18

CDR3: ASSTRVFSNQPQH
J: TRBJ1-5
V: TRBV6-6

CDR3: ASSLFGLAGGFNEQF
J: TRBJ2-1
V: TRBV7-2

CDR3: ASSVVSGGANEQF
J: TRBJ2-1
V: TRBV9

CDR3: ASSFGTGLYGYT
J: TRBJ1-2
V: TRBV5-1

CDR3: SASDGADNEQF
J: TRBJ2-1
V: TRBV20-1

CDR3: ASSQDPLKPGLGGETQY
J: TRBJ2-5
V: TRBV4-2

CDR3: ASSLHPTLGQGPKRRY
J: TRBJ2-7
V: TRBV5-1

CDR3: ASSLTDNTEAF
J: TRBJ1-1
V: TRBV12-3/TRBV12-4

CDR3: ASSAGGYNEQF
J: TRBJ2-1
V: TRBV9

CDR3: ASSQGASQETQY
J: TRBJ2-5
V: TRBV3-1/TRBV3-2

CDR3: ASSLPGRTEAF
J: TRBJ1-1
V: TRBV7-2

CDR3: AGGRGFVGNQPQH
J: TRBJ1-5
V: TRBV30

CDR3: ASSAGAPMGTEAF
J: TRBJ1-1
V: TRBV9

CDR3: ASSPPGQTSTDTQY
J: TRBJ2-3
V: TRBV3-1/TRBV3-2

CDR3: ASRPNATGGHSGNTIY
J: TRBJ1-3
V: TRBV12-2

CDR3: ASSLQAGAGSIYEQY
J: TRBJ2-7
V: TRBV28

CDR3: ASSMGHVSYNEQF
J: TRBJ2-1
V: TRBV6-5

CDR3: ASSDDSKSNEKLF
J: TRBJ1-4
V: TRBV18

CDR3: ASSIQGDTEAF
J: TRBJ1-1
V: TRBV9

CDR3: ASSQVGGSGPGELF
J: TRBJ2-2
V: TRBV4-1

CDR3: ASSYRWVRGCGYT
J: TRBJ1-2
V: TRBV6-8

CDR3: ASSEVGLAGGRLTDTQY
J: TRBJ2-3
V: TRBV6-1

CDR3: ASSVLKDRGAGGYT
J: TRBJ1-2
V: TRBV2

CDR3: ASSFRGMRGGITDTQY
J: TRBJ2-3
V: TRBV27

CDR3: ASSKGRTGGHSPLH
J: TRBJ1-6
V: TRBV21-1

CDR3: ASSFGHGNQPQH
J: TRBJ1-5
V: TRBV3-1/TRBV3-2

CDR3: AWEQGLAGTNEQF
J: TRBJ2-1
V: TRBV30

CDR3: TTSGGNEQF
J: TRBJ2-1
V: TRBV25-1

CDR3: ASSSDRTNYGYT
J: TRBJ1-2
V: TRBV7-2

CDR3: ASSPGGLANEQF
J: TRBJ2-1
V: TRBV4-2

CDR3: ASKLGNTGELF
J: TRBJ2-2
V: TRBV5-1

CDR3: ATSRATGDLSNQPQH
J: TRBJ1-5
V: TRBV15

CDR3: ASSHLDRVGEQY
J: TRBJ2-7
V: TRBV19

CDR3: ASSLDRGYTEAF
J: TRBJ1-1
V: TRBV2

CDR3: AWITKAVPRRSEAF
J: TRBJ1-1
V: TRBV30